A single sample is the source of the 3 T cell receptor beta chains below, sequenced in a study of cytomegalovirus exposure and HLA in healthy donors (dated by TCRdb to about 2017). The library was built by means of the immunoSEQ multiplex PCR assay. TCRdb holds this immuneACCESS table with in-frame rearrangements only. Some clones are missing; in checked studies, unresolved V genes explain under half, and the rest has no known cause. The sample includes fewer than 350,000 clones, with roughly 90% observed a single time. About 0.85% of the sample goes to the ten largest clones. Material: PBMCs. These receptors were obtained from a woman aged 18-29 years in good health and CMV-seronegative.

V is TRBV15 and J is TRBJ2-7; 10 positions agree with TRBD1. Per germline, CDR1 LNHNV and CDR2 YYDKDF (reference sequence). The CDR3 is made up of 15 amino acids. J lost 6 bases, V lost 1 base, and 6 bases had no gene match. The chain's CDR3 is CATSRVRQGAGEQYF. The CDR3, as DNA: TGTGCCACCAGCAGAGTCCGACAGGGGGCGGGCGAGCAGTACTTC.

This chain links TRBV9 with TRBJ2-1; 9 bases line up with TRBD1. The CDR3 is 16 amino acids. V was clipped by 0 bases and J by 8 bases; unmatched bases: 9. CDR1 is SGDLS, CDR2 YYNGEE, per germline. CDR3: CASSVESGQGNDEQFF. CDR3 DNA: TGTGCCAGCAGCGTAGAGTCGGGACAGGGAAACGATGAGCAGTTCTTC.

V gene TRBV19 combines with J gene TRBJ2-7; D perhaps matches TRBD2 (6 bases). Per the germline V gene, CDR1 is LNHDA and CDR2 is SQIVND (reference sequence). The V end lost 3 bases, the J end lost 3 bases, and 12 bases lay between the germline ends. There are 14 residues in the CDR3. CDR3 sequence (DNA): TGTGCCAGTAGTATCGCGGGGCGGCTCTACGAGCAGTACTTC. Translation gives CASSIAGRLYEQYF.